This TCR beta chain was recorded in a study of blood T cell repertoires in COVID-19. Study details: COVID-19 samples from acute and convalescent phases originated in the United States, Italy and Spain. PBMCs, B-cell-depleted T cells, or T cells provided the cDNA or gDNA that made up the material.

V shed 7 bases, J shed 8 bases, and the junction held 6 bases outside the gene matches. The CDR3 extends over 13 amino acids. The germline V gene encodes CDR1 LNHDA and CDR2 SQIVND (reference sequence). In the original workflow: Nucleated cell counts were estimated from reference gene primer amplification. This table comes from immunoSEQ multiplex PCR, and its TCRdb copy is limited to in-frame clones, with some not included. The DNA gave D and trimming, while V, J and clone size come from that table. The sample shows around 220,000 clones, about 82% of them seen only once. The sample holds a few counts of this clone.

The sample comprised peripheral blood. This sequence joins TRBV19 and TRBJ1-4, with TRBD1 identical over 8 bases. The receptor comes from a woman aged 80 or older with acute or convalescent COVID-19. CDR3 in DNA: TGTGCCAGTACGGACAGGGTAGGCGAAAAACTGTTTTTT. It translates to CASTDRVGEKLFF. The complete variable domain, with remaining parts taken from reference TRBV19 and TRBJ1-4, reads DGGITQSPKYLFRKEGQNVTLSCEQNLNHDAMYWYRQDPGQGLRLIYYSQIVNDFQKGDIAEGYSVSREKKESFPLTVTSAQKNPTAFYLCASTDRVGEKLFFGSGTQLSVL.